The 18 T cell receptor beta chains in this list originate from one sample, sequenced in a study of molecular identifiers for immune sequencing clone quantification. From the PCR reads, TCRdb called clonotypes with MiXCR, one entry per CDR3 protein. The data hold about 500,000 distinct CDR3 sequences, with 20% to 25% observed a single time. Sequencing used naive CD8+ T cells from blood, with Jurkat cell RNA spiked in. Subset reported: FACS-sorted CD8+CD4-CCR7+CD45RA+ naive T cells. These receptors were obtained from a human donor in good health. Some libraries in this study had Jurkat cell RNA spiked in.

This clonotype was detected ten times or more. The chain links TRBV7-9 to TRBJ2-3; D gene unclear. Trimming stripped 1 base from V and 2 bases from J, with 10 bases between. Germline V gives CDR1 SEHNR, CDR2 FQNEAQ (reference sequence). The CDR3 is 15 residues long. This CDR3 reads CASSLVPELTDTQYF. The DNA for the CDR3 is TGTGCCAGCAGCTTAGTCCCGGAGCTCACAGATACGCAGTATTTT.

This clonotype was counted ten times or more. The chain has TRBV6-5 and TRBJ2-7, with D uncertain. In germline, CDR1 is MNHEY, CDR2 SVGAGI. Trimming cost V 0 bases and J 1 base, with 13 bases left between them. CDR3 size: 16 residues. The CDR3 region is CASSYSAGSISYEQYF. In DNA, the CDR3 is TGTGCCAGCAGTTACTCGGCAGGTAGTATATCCTACGAGCAGTACTTC.

This clonotype has a count of ten or more. One junction end does not reproduce the germline sequence, and a read error may be involved. The chain is built from TRBV29-1 and TRBJ1-4; D ambiguous. The CDR3 has 10 amino acids. Per the germline V gene, CDR1 is SQVTM and CDR2 is ANQGSEA. The DNA of the CDR3 is TGTGTTGGTCAGGATGAAAAACTGTTTTTT. Translated, it gives CVGQDEKLFF.

This clonotype has at least ten counts. V usage is TRBV7-8 and J usage is TRBJ2-7; D remains unclear. V lost 4 bases and J 7 bases, leaving 17 bases between the germline ends. The CDR3 is 14 amino acids. Germline assignment: CDR1 SGHVS and CDR2 FQNEAQ. The CDR3 DNA sequence: TGTGCCAGCAGCTCCGGACGGTCCGCGAGAGAGCAGTACTTC. Amino acids: CASSSGRSAREQYF.

This clonotype was detected only a few times. V is TRBV20-1 and J is TRBJ2-3; TRBD1 matches at 9 bases. The CDR3 is 15 residues long. Per the germline V gene, CDR1 is DFQATT and CDR2 is SNEGSKA (reference sequence). V dropped 6 bases and J dropped 7; count of bases not matched to a gene: 14. Written as DNA, the CDR3 is TGCAGTGCAAGACTACAGGGGGCGGGGGTATATACGCAGTATTTT. Its translation: CSARLQGAGVYTQYF.

Many counts were recorded for this clonotype. V and J are TRBV20-1 and TRBJ2-7; a possible D gene is TRBD1 (5 bases). This CDR3 has 13 residues. Between the trimmed V and J ends, which lost 2 bases and 3 bases, there was a span of 11 bases. Germline V gene sequence: CDR1 DFQATT, CDR2 SNEGSKA (reference sequence). The DNA of the CDR3 is TGCAGTGCTAGACCCCAGGGAAGCTACGAGCAGTACTTC. This codes for CSARPQGSYEQYF.

CDR3 protein: CASSIVPYAECGYTF. CDR3 DNA: TGTGCCAGTAGTATTGTTCCCTACGCGGAGTGTGGCTACACCTTC. The chain has TRBV19 and TRBJ1-2; D unclear. The ends were cut back, 3 bases at V and 7 bases at J, with 18 bases in the middle. This CDR3 is built from 15 residues. Per the germline V gene, CDR1 is LNHDA and CDR2 is SQIVND (reference sequence). Full variable domain (rest looked up from reference TRBV19 and TRBJ1-2): DGGITQSPKYLFRKEGQNVTLSCEQNLNHDAMYWYRQDPGQGLRLIYYSQIVNDFQKGDIAEGYSVSREKKESFPLTVTSAQKNPTAFYLCASSIVPYAECGYTFGSGTRLTVV.

This clonotype was observed a few times. The V gene is TRBV19, the J gene TRBJ1-4, with D tentatively TRBD1 (5 bases). The germline V gene encodes CDR1 LNHDA and CDR2 SQIVND (reference sequence). This CDR3 is 15 amino acids long. V dropped 5 bases and J dropped 6 bases, with 16 bases sitting between them. CDR3 in DNA: TGTGCCAGTAGTTCGACCGGGACTTCATATGAAAAACTGTTTTTT. Amino acid sequence: CASSSTGTSYEKLFF.

Remarks on this clonotype: A read error may be the cause here, since a much bigger clone is one base away. Lacking the conserved final phenylalanine or tryptophan, this CDR3 likely reflects a read error. V and J are TRBV6-5 and TRBJ2-7, with D maybe TRBD2 (5 bases). CDR3 length: 14 amino acids. CDR1 is MNHEY and CDR2 is SVGAGI in the germline V gene. V was pared by 5 bases and J by 2 bases, with 13 bases between. CDR3 sequence (DNA): TGTGCCAGCAGTACCAACCCCGGGGCCTACGAGCAGTACCTC. Translated, it gives CASSTNPGAYEQYL.

This clonotype has at least ten counts. The DNA for the CDR3 is TGCAGCGTTGAAGAGGGACATTCTACGCAGTATTTT. As protein: CSVEEGHSTQYF. The chain is built from TRBV29-1 and TRBJ2-3; tentatively, D is TRBD1 (6 bases). The CDR3 totals 12 residues. Germline lookup yields CDR1 SQVTM and CDR2 ANQGSEA. V was shortened by 0 bases and J by 8 bases, with 9 bases between the two germline ends.

The sample holds one count of this clonotype. The junction shows a germline mismatch at one end, possibly a read error. The chain is built from TRBV7-9 and TRBJ2-5; perhaps D is TRBD1 or TRBD2 (5 bases each). Looked up from germline, CDR1 is SEHNR and CDR2 is FQNEAQ (reference sequence). The CDR3 has 13 residues. The CDR3 here is CASSSQGAENQYF. In DNA form, the CDR3 reads TGTGCCAGCAGCTCCCAGGGAGCAGAGAACCAGTACTTC.

This clonotype was picked up a small number of times. The chain employs TRBV20-1 and TRBJ1-2, with D maybe TRBD1 (5 bases). V was trimmed by 8 bases and J by 1 base, leaving 23 bases between them. The CDR3 extends over 16 amino acids. Germline loops: CDR1 DFQATT, CDR2 SNEGSKA (reference sequence). The CDR3 sequence is CSSEHMEGPFNYGYTF. The CDR3 nucleotides read TGCAGTTCGGAACACATGGAGGGGCCATTTAACTATGGCTACACCTTC.

This clonotype occurred many times. J is TRBJ2-5 and V is TRBV7-8; 9 bases are a match to TRBD2. Germline loops: CDR1 SGHVS, CDR2 FQNEAQ. With V trimmed by 5 bases and J by 10 bases, 2 bases remained unmatched. This CDR3 comprises 11 residues. CDR3 bases: TGTGCCAGCAGCGTTAGCGGGGGCCAGTACTTC. Protein sequence: CASSVSGGQYF. Full variable domain (rest looked up from reference TRBV7-8 and TRBJ2-5): GAGVSQSPRYKVAKRGQDVALRCDPISGHVSLFWYQQALGQGPEFLTYFQNEAQLDKSGLPSDRFFAERPEGSVSTLKIQRTQQEDSAVYLCASSVSGGQYFGPGTRLLVL.

The V call is TRBV20-1, the J call TRBJ2-1, with 10 bases identical to TRBD1. V was pared by 4 bases and J by 7 bases, with 4 bases of the junction left unmatched. The CDR3 has 13 amino acids. Germline-derived CDR1 and CDR2 are DFQATT and SNEGSKA (reference sequence). Here the CDR3 reads CSAIPGQGNEQFF. The CDR3 region has the DNA TGCAGTGCTATACCGGGACAGGGGAATGAGCAGTTCTTC.

In this sample, this clonotype turned up a few times. The chain has TRBV2 and TRBJ2-5, with TRBD1 matching 9 bases. Trimming at V came to 3 bases and at J to 5 bases, leaving 10 bases not matched to a gene. This CDR3 is 16 amino acids long. Germline loops: CDR1 SNHLY, CDR2 FYNNEI. This CDR3 is CASSEHPGQGWETQYF. The DNA of the CDR3 is TGTGCCAGCAGTGAGCATCCGGGACAGGGTTGGGAGACCCAGTACTTC.

The sample holds many counts of this clonotype. The chain uses TRBV29-1 and TRBJ2-2; D not resolved. V was cut by 7 bases and J by 4 bases, with 10 bases left in between. Per the germline V gene, CDR1 is SQVTM and CDR2 is ANQGSEA. The CDR3 spans 12 residues. CDR3 coding DNA: TGCAGCGCCCTTCCAGGCACCGGGGAGCTGTTTTTT. Encoded protein: CSALPGTGELFF.

The chain has TRBV13 and TRBJ2-1; 14 bases map to TRBD2. In germline, CDR1 is PRHDT, CDR2 FYEKMQ (reference sequence). This CDR3 has 17 amino acids. Trimming removed 4 bases from V and 2 bases from J; junction bases left unmatched: 4. The CDR3 DNA reads TGTGCCAGCAGCTCCCGGGGACTAGCGGGGGCCTACAATGAGCAGTTCTTC. Its protein product is CASSSRGLAGAYNEQFF. Combining the CDR3 with reference TRBV13 and TRBJ2-1 gives the whole variable domain AAGVIQSPRHLIKEKRETATLKCYPIPRHDTVYWYQQGPGQDPQFLISFYEKMQSDKGSIPDRFSAQQFSDYHSELNMSSLELGDSALYFCASSSRGLAGAYNEQFFGPGTRLTVL.

The V call is TRBV5-1, the J call TRBJ2-7; 7 nucleotides match TRBD2. V shed 3 bases and J 6 bases; nucleotides not matched to a gene: 3. Germline V gene lookup returns CDR1 SGHRS and CDR2 YFSETQ. The CDR3 length is 12 residues. DNA of the CDR3: TGCGCCAGCAGCTGGAGGGAGGGCGAGCAGTACTTC. Translation: CASSWREGEQYF.